These T cell receptor beta chains were read from a single sample in a study of PD-1 blockade in mismatch repair-deficient tumors. Clones were read by immunoSEQ multiplex PCR, and TCRdb kept only the in-frame ones, dropping some. Of tens of thousands of clones in the sample, about four fifths were seen once. Sample: peripheral blood, taken 44 weeks after starting pembrolizumab. Every receptor here comes from an adult with mismatch repair-deficient cancer. CDR3s include the opening cysteine and the closing phenylalanine or tryptophan. A D gene is named only where the DNA matches it firmly. Only some rows state a clone size, as once, few, many or a class for expanded clones.

j_gene,v_gene,abundance,d_gene,CDR3aa,CDR3nt
TRBJ2-1,TRBV6-5,-,-,CASSYDEEWEQFF,TGTGCCAGCAGTTACGATGAGGAATGGGAGCAGTTCTTC
TRBJ2-1,TRBV15,-,TRBD2,CATSRVGLAGGPEGGEQFF,TGTGCCACCAGCAGAGTAGGGCTAGCGGGAGGTCCGGAAGGGGGTGAGCAGTTCTTC
TRBJ2-1,TRBV9,-,-,CASSVTLNEQFF,TGTGCCAGCAGCGTAACCCTGAATGAGCAGTTCTTC
TRBJ1-5,TRBV6-1,-,-,CASSEAFPSQPQHF,TGTGCCAGCAGTGAAGCGTTTCCTAGTCAGCCCCAGCATTTT
TRBJ1-2,TRBV7-2,-,-,CASSLGLLGALGVGYTF,TGTGCCAGCAGCTTAGGATTGTTGGGGGCTTTAGGGGTTGGCTACACCTTC
TRBJ2-1,TRBV10-1,-,TRBD2,CASSDGTSGRWEQFF,TGCGCCAGCAGTGATGGGACTAGCGGGAGATGGGAGCAGTTCTTC
TRBJ1-2,TRBV25-1,once,TRBD1,CASGQQGVYGYTF,TGTGCCAGCGGACAACAGGGGGTCTATGGCTACACCTTC
TRBJ1-1,TRBV15,once,-,CATSRDKGWGNTEAFF,TGTGCCACCAGCAGAGATAAAGGGTGGGGTAACACTGAAGCTTTCTTT
TRBJ1-5,TRBV7-8,-,-,CASSLGAKGNQPQHF,TGTGCCAGCAGCTTAGGGGCGAAGGGCAATCAGCCCCAGCATTTT
TRBJ2-3,TRBV9,many,TRBD2,CASSVEDSGRGRDTQYF,TGTGCCAGCAGCGTCGAGGATAGCGGGAGGGGCCGAGATACGCAGTATTTT
TRBJ1-2,TRBV27,-,TRBD1,CASSLTGDYGYTF,TGTGCCAGCTCCCTTACAGGGGACTATGGCTACACCTTC
TRBJ1-3,TRBV12-5,-,-,CASAPALAGLSGNTIYF,TGTGCTAGTGCCCCCGCGCTTGCAGGGCTCTCTGGAAACACCATATATTTT
TRBJ2-3,TRBV6-5,-,TRBD2,CASSWTSGRMDTQYF,TGTGCCAGCAGTTGGACTAGCGGGAGAATGGATACGCAGTATTTT
TRBJ2-3,TRBV5-4,few,-,CASSPSGISTDTQYF,TGTGCCAGCAGCCCCAGCGGAATTAGCACAGATACGCAGTATTTT
TRBJ1-1,TRBV7-3,-,-,CASSLDRWGTEAFF,TGTGCCAGCAGCTTAGACAGATGGGGCACTGAAGCTTTCTTT
TRBJ1-1,TRBV19,-,TRBD1,CASRRQGSLNTEAFF,TGTGCCAGTAGGAGACAGGGTTCTCTGAACACTGAAGCTTTCTTT
TRBJ1-4,TRBV27,-,TRBD1,CASSRRTGPLTNEKLFF,TGTGCCAGCAGTCGGCGGACAGGGCCGTTAACTAATGAAAAACTGTTTTTT
TRBJ2-7,TRBV4-1,-,-,CASSQASEGVDSYEQYF,TGCGCCAGCAGCCAAGCCTCAGAGGGCGTTGACTCCTACGAGCAGTACTTC
TRBJ2-6,TRBV11-3,-,TRBD1,CASSDRGSGANVLTF,TGTGCCAGCAGTGACAGGGGAAGTGGGGCCAACGTCCTGACTTTC
TRBJ1-4,TRBV7-8,few,TRBD1,CASSSAQGTVNEKLFF,TGTGCCAGCAGCTCGGCCCAGGGGACAGTTAATGAAAAACTGTTTTTT
TRBJ2-5,TRBV14,-,-,CASSQVAGVQETQYF,TGTGCCAGCAGCCAAGTGGCAGGGGTCCAAGAGACCCAGTACTTC